This TCR beta chain was sequenced in a study of OX40 agonist ivuxolimab in advanced cancers. Study-level information: Three patients showed partial responses: one hepatocellular carcinoma and two cutaneous melanoma cases. Study-level points and caveats: The mean number of expanded clones was higher in CD8+ T cells than in CD4+.

The V and J ends lost 4 bases and 0 bases, in that order; junction bases with no gene match: 4. This CDR3 has 17 amino acids. From germline, CDR1 is SGHNT and CDR2 YYREEE (reference sequence). As concerns this clone: Its target is not known.

Assay used: immunoSEQ multiplex PCR; TCRdb lists only in-frame clones, some missing. The top ten clones hold about 0.3% of a sample with roughly 120,000 clones, approximately 89% of them seen once. This clonotype was sampled from an adult with an advanced solid tumor such as melanoma, head and neck, liver or kidney cancer. The starting material was CD4+ or CD8+ T cells sorted from blood, obtained in a trial of the OX40 agonist ivuxolimab. The chain carries TRBV5-4 and TRBJ2-3, with TRBD2 identical over 14 bases. The CDR3 loop is CASSVGTSGSSTDTQYF. CDR3 coding DNA: TGTGCCAGCAGCGTTGGGACTAGCGGGAGCAGCACAGATACGCAGTATTTT.